The TCR beta chain under discussion was sequenced for a study of neurological immune-mediated disorders. Whole-study results and caveats: Subjects shared no identical expanded-clone CDR3 amino acid sequences, suggesting private TCR-beta repertoires in all groups.

Per the germline V gene, CDR1 is SGHTA and CDR2 is FQGNSA. Trimming took off 3 bases at V and 5 bases at J, with 10 bases between the two ends. The CDR3 covers 13 residues. This clonotype was picked up many times. Its antigen remains unknown. Healthy controls were blood bank volunteers in Maryland, USA. 5'RACE generated cDNA with 10-nucleotide random UMIs. Whenever a sequencing run was performed, it yielded over 180 million TCR-beta sequences from 15-18 subjects. TCRdb reprocessed the 5' RACE reads with MiXCR, giving one entry per CDR3 protein. The sample records under 50,000 distinct CDR3 sequences, about a quarter being singletons.

The clonotype originates from a woman in her seventies in good health. Sequenced input: PBMCs. The V and J genes are TRBV7-2 and TRBJ2-5; D remains unclear. CDR3 amino acids: CASSFTSWETQYF. DNA for the CDR3: TGTGCCAGCAGCTTCACCTCGTGGGAGACCCAGTACTTC.